Included here is one T cell receptor beta chain sequence, with context. The entry originates in a study of T cell responses to AZD1222 COVID-19 vaccine. Generated by immunoSEQ multiplex PCR, the TCRdb table keeps only in-frame clones and is missing some. The table records some 130,000 clones, around 90% of them present only once. CDR3 length equals 15 residues. The V gene's germline CDR1 is SGHDT and CDR2 YYEEEE. The V gene end was trimmed by 0 bases and the J gene end by 8 bases; junction bases not matched to a gene: 5. Sequenced here: peripheral blood, sampled on day 0 of AZD1222 vaccination. This sequence was found in an adult in good health. V usage is TRBV5-6 and J usage is TRBJ2-1, with 10 bases that match TRBD2. This CDR3 reads CASSLDEREGHEQFF. Written as DNA, the CDR3 is TGTGCCAGCAGCTTGGACGAGCGGGAGGGTCATGAGCAGTTCTTC.